Each of the 5 T cell receptor beta chains below was sequenced from the same sample in a study of T cell changes during pregnancy in multiple sclerosis. Assay used: immunoSEQ multiplex PCR; TCRdb lists only in-frame clones, some missing. The repertoire holds 51,000 or so clones, with 90% to 95% as singletons. The sample in question was peripheral blood, obtained in the second trimester of pregnancy. Every receptor here comes from a female donor with multiple sclerosis, enrolled in a pregnancy study.

This chain uses TRBV27 with TRBJ1-6, with TRBD1 identical over 10 bases. The V and J ends lost 2 bases and 17 bases, in that order; junction bases with no gene match: 12. Germline V gives CDR1 MNHEY, CDR2 SMNVEV (reference sequence). The CDR3 totals 15 residues. The CDR3 sequence: CASSLRPYRTGGFHF. The CDR3 DNA follows: TGTGCCAGCAGTTTAAGGCCCTACCGGACAGGGGGATTCCACTTT.

The V and J genes are TRBV9 and TRBJ1-5; D is unclear. From germline, CDR1 is SGDLS and CDR2 YYNGEE. CDR3 length: 13 amino acids. V lost 0 bases to trimming and J lost 6 bases, with 7 bases between them. The CDR3 protein is CASSVGPVQPQHF. The CDR3 coding sequence is TGTGCCAGCAGCGTAGGTCCGGTTCAGCCCCAGCATTTT.

The J gene is TRBJ2-2, the V gene TRBV7-9; D remains ambiguous. The V gene lost 7 bases and the J gene lost 2 bases, with 8 bases spanning the gap. The CDR3 loop spans 13 amino acids. CDR1 is SEHNR, CDR2 FQNEAQ, per germline (reference sequence). The CDR3 spells CASTPRNTGELFF. In nucleotides, the CDR3 is TGTGCCAGCACCCCCCGTAACACCGGGGAGCTGTTTTTT.

The rearrangement joins TRBV6-6 to TRBJ1-2, with a possible D match to TRBD1 (5 bases). Germline V gene lookup returns CDR1 MNHNY and CDR2 SVGAGI (reference sequence). CDR3 size: 14 residues. The V end lost 0 bases, the J end lost 8 bases, and 13 bases lay between the germline ends. The CDR3 DNA follows: TGTGCCAGCAGTTACTCTGGGCAGGGTGGGGGCTACACCTTC. This gives the protein CASSYSGQGGGYTF.

A single count supports this clone. V gene TRBV29-1 combines with J gene TRBJ2-5; weak D call: TRBD1 (5 bases). Trimming pared 5 bases from V and 4 bases from J, leaving 14 bases between. This CDR3 contains 13 residues. The V gene's germline CDR1 is SQVTM and CDR2 ANQGSEA. The CDR3 nucleotides are TGCAGCGTTTGCAGGGTAGTCGGAGAGACCCAGTACTTC. Translated, it gives CSVCRVVGETQYF.